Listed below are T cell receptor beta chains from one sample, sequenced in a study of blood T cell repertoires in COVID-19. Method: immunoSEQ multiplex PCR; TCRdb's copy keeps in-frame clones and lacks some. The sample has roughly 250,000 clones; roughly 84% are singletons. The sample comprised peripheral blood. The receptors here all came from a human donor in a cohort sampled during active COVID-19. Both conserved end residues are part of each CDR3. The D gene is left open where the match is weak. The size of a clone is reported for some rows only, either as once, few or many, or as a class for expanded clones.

CDR3aa: CASSSTGGGYTF
CDR3nt: TGCGCCAGCAGCTCGACAGGGGGTGGCTACACCTTC
abundance: .
d_gene: TRBD1
v_gene: TRBV5-1
j_gene: TRBJ1-2

CDR3aa: CASSLPETGNTEAFF
CDR3nt: TGTGCCAGCAGCTTGCCCGAGACAGGGAACACTGAAGCTTTCTTT
abundance: .
d_gene: .
v_gene: TRBV7-9
j_gene: TRBJ1-1

CDR3aa: CASSQRDSFGYTF
CDR3nt: TGCGCCAGCAGCCAAAGGGACAGTTTTGGCTACACCTTC
abundance: .
d_gene: TRBD1
v_gene: TRBV5-1
j_gene: TRBJ1-2

CDR3aa: CATSDNGQGSETQYF
CDR3nt: TGTGCCACCAGTGACAACGGACAGGGGTCAGAGACCCAGTACTTC
abundance: .
d_gene: TRBD1
v_gene: TRBV24-1
j_gene: TRBJ2-5

CDR3aa: CASSERGGGYEQYF
CDR3nt: TGCGCCAGCAGTGAGAGGGGTGGTGGCTACGAGCAGTACTTC
abundance: .
d_gene: .
v_gene: TRBV10-2
j_gene: TRBJ2-7

CDR3aa: CASSKDFYEQYF
CDR3nt: TGTGCCAGCAGTAAAGACTTCTACGAGCAGTACTTC
abundance: .
d_gene: .
v_gene: TRBV25-1
j_gene: TRBJ2-7

CDR3aa: CASSLDRGSGELFF
CDR3nt: TGTGCCAGCAGCTTAGACCGGGGGTCCGGGGAGCTGTTTTTT
abundance: .
d_gene: .
v_gene: TRBV11-2
j_gene: TRBJ2-2

CDR3aa: CASSQLFGQGIYEQYF
CDR3nt: TGCGCCAGCAGCCAACTTTTTGGACAGGGGATCTACGAGCAGTACTTC
abundance: .
d_gene: TRBD1
v_gene: TRBV4-1
j_gene: TRBJ2-7

CDR3aa: CASSPKTGGGETQYF
CDR3nt: TGTGCCAGCTCACCGAAGACAGGGGGCGGAGAGACCCAGTACTTC
abundance: .
d_gene: TRBD1
v_gene: TRBV18
j_gene: TRBJ2-5

CDR3aa: CASGRDNSYEQYF
CDR3nt: TGCGCCAGCGGCAGGGACAACTCCTACGAGCAGTACTTC
abundance: .
d_gene: .
v_gene: TRBV5-1
j_gene: TRBJ2-7

CDR3aa: CASSFSHGSYNEQFF
CDR3nt: TGTGCCAGCAGTTTTTCCCACGGCTCCTACAATGAGCAGTTCTTC
abundance: .
d_gene: .
v_gene: TRBV27
j_gene: TRBJ2-1

CDR3aa: CATSDGQGMENTIYF
CDR3nt: TGTGCCACCAGCGATGGACAGGGGATGGAAAACACCATATATTTT
abundance: .
d_gene: TRBD1
v_gene: TRBV15
j_gene: TRBJ1-3

CDR3aa: CASTPSGSLITGELFF
CDR3nt: TGCGCCAGCACTCCGAGCGGGAGCTTGATTACCGGGGAGCTGTTTTTT
abundance: .
d_gene: TRBD2
v_gene: TRBV23-1
j_gene: TRBJ2-2

CDR3aa: CASSSTANSYEQYF
CDR3nt: TGTGCCAGCAGCTCCACAGCTAACTCCTACGAGCAGTACTTC
abundance: few
d_gene: .
v_gene: TRBV7-2
j_gene: TRBJ2-7

CDR3aa: CASSRQTGYGYTF
CDR3nt: TGTGCCAGCAGCCGGCAAACAGGGTATGGCTACACCTTC
abundance: .
d_gene: .
v_gene: TRBV11-2
j_gene: TRBJ1-2

CDR3aa: CASSVDAGVLIQETQYF
CDR3nt: TGTGCCAGCAGCGTAGACGCGGGGGTATTAATCCAAGAGACCCAGTACTTC
abundance: .
d_gene: TRBD2
v_gene: TRBV9
j_gene: TRBJ2-5

CDR3aa: CASTHRGSWYGYTF
CDR3nt: TGTGCCAGCACCCATCGAGGCAGCTGGTATGGCTACACCTTC
abundance: .
d_gene: .
v_gene: TRBV6-6
j_gene: TRBJ1-2

CDR3aa: CASSWDPGQTYGYTF
CDR3nt: TGTGCCAGCAGCTGGGATCCGGGACAGACCTATGGCTACACCTTC
abundance: few
d_gene: TRBD1
v_gene: TRBV5-5
j_gene: TRBJ1-2